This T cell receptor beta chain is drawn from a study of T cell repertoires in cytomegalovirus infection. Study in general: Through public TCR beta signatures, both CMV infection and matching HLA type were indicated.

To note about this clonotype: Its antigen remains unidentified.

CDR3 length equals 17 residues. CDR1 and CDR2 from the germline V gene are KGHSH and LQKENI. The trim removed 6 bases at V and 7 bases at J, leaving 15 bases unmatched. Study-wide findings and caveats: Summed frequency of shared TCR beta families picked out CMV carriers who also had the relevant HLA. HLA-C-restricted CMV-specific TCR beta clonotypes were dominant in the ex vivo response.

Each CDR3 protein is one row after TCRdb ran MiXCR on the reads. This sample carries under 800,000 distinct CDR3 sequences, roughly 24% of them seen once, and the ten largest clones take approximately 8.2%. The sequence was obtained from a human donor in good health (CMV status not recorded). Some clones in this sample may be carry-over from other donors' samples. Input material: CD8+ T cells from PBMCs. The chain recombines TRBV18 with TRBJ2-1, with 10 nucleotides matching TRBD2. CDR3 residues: CASSTSEGTSAVNEQFF. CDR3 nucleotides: TGTGCCAGCTCCACTAGTGAGGGGACTAGCGCCGTGAATGAGCAGTTCTTC.